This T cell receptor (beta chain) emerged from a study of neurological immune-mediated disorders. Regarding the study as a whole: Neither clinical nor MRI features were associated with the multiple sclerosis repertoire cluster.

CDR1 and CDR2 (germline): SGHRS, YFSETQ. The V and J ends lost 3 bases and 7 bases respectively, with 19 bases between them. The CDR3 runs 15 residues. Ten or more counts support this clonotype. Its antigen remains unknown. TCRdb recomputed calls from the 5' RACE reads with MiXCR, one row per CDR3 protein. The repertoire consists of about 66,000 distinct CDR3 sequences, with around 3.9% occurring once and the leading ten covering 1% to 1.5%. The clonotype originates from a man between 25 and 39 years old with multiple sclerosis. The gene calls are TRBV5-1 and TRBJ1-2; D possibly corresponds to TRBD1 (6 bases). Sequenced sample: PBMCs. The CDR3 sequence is CASSSTRQGQSGYTF. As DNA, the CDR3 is TGCGCCAGCAGCTCCACCCGCCAGGGGCAAAGTGGCTACACCTTC.